These 9 T cell receptor beta chains were sequenced from one sample in a study of cytomegalovirus exposure and HLA in healthy donors. Primers for the PCR totalled 60 Vbeta and 13 Jbeta. Libraries were prepared by immunoSEQ multiplex PCR; TCRdb keeps only in-frame clonotypes and omits some of them. Seen here are over 100,000 clones, less than 70% observed once, and the top ten hold roughly 2.4%. Sample: PBMCs. These receptors were taken from a woman aged 30 to 39 in good health and CMV-seronegative.

On this clone itself: Distinct nucleotide sequences in the sample also encode this CDR3. The rearrangement joins TRBV5-4 to TRBJ2-7; no clear D. The length of the CDR3 is 11 residues. The ends were cut back, 5 bases at V and 1 base at J, with 4 bases in the middle. Germline V gene data show CDR1 as SGHNT and CDR2 as YYREEE (reference sequence). CDR3 sequence: CASSSSYEQYF. The CDR3 bases are TGTGCCAGCAGTTCATCCTACGAGCAGTACTTC. Supplemented by reference TRBV5-4 and TRBJ2-7, the full variable domain reads ETGVTQSPTHLIKTRGQQVTLRCSSQSGHNTVSWYQQALGQGPQFIFQYYREEENGRGNFPPRFSGLQFPNYSSELNVNALELDDSALYLCASSSSYEQYFGPGTRLTVT.

There are a few counts of this clone. The chain joins TRBV11-1 to TRBJ1-2; 9 bases line up with TRBD1. CDR1 and CDR2 (germline): SGHAT, FQDESV (reference sequence). V shed 1 base, J shed 8 bases, and the junction held 8 bases outside the gene matches. This CDR3 has 15 amino acids. The CDR3 loop reads CASSLVDRGTGGYTF. The CDR3 DNA is TGTGCCAGCAGCTTAGTCGACAGGGGGACGGGCGGCTACACCTTC.

The chain recombines TRBV11-2 with TRBJ2-7; a possible D gene is TRBD1 (6 bases). Trimming cost V 4 bases and J 4 bases, with 8 bases left between them. The CDR3 is 12 residues long. Germline V lookup: CDR1 SGHAT, CDR2 FQNNGV. CDR3 amino acids: CASSSTGYEQYF. The CDR3 bases are TGTGCCAGCAGCTCTACAGGGTACGAGCAGTACTTC.

The chain has TRBV7-9 and TRBJ1-4; 8 bases are shared with TRBD1. The CDR3 runs to 14 residues. Germline-derived CDR1 and CDR2 are SEHNR and FQNEAQ (reference sequence). The V and J ends lost 4 bases and 4 bases, in that order; junction bases with no gene match: 2. The CDR3 DNA follows: TGTGCCAGCAGCTCCGGACAGGGTAATGAAAAACTGTTTTTT. It codes for CASSSGQGNEKLFF.

The chain uses TRBV18 and TRBJ2-2, with D possibly matching TRBD2 (5 bases). The CDR3 sequence is 15 residues long. Germline CDR1 is KGHSH and CDR2 is LQKENI. V was pared by 0 bases and J by 2 bases, with 7 bases between. The CDR3 here is CASSPPWTNTGELFF. CDR3 DNA: TGTGCCAGCTCACCACCCTGGACTAACACCGGGGAGCTGTTTTTT.

The chain is built from TRBV7-2 and TRBJ2-5, with D tentatively TRBD2 (5 bases). The CDR3 runs to 13 residues. CDR1 is SGHTA, CDR2 FQGNSA, per germline. V shed 5 bases and J shed 5 bases, with 12 bases lying between them. The CDR3 protein is CASSPRGGETQYF. DNA for the CDR3: TGTGCCAGCAGCCCCCGAGGCGGGGAGACCCAGTACTTC.

CDR3 bases: TGTGCCAGCAGAAAGACAGGGGGGAACTATGGCTACACCTTC. Translated, it gives CASRKTGGNYGYTF. V usage is TRBV28 and J usage is TRBJ1-2; 9 bases are shared with TRBD1. This CDR3 contains 14 residues. Germline V gene data show CDR1 as MDHEN and CDR2 as SYDVKM. J gave up 2 bases and V 6 bases, and 4 bases lay outside the gene matches.

Only a few counts were recorded for this clone. This chain links TRBV6-5 with TRBJ1-6; the D is unclear. Germline CDR1 is MNHEY and CDR2 is SVGAGI. The germline V and J ends were trimmed by 7 bases and 5 bases, with 12 bases remaining between them. The CDR3 consists of 14 residues. In nucleotides, the CDR3 is TGTGCCAGCAAGATAGGAGAAAATAATTCACCCCTCCACTTT. It encodes CASKIGENNSPLHF.

The chain has TRBV5-6 and TRBJ2-2; D is uncertain. V gave up 2 bases and J gave up 6 bases, with 14 bases separating them. Germline values: CDR1 SGHDT, CDR2 YYEEEE. This CDR3 comprises 15 residues. CDR3 amino acids: CASSFYSVQAGELFF. The CDR3 region has the DNA TGTGCCAGCAGCTTTTATTCAGTTCAAGCCGGGGAGCTGTTTTTT.